This TCR beta chain came from a study of regulatory T cells in long-lasting Graves disease. Specified time point: persistent/refractory GD, antithyroid drugs over 5 years with positive TRAb. With RNA extracted from PBMCs as input, the TCR library was made. Patients came from an endocrinology department in Xi'an, China. Combining iRepertoire HTBI primers with Arm-PCR of CDR3 regions, the authors built TCR beta libraries. TCRdb reprocessed the multiplex PCR reads via MiXCR and lists one record per CDR3 protein. The sample records roughly 470,000 distinct CDR3 sequences, more than 20% being singletons. As to this clonotype: What it recognizes is unknown.

V dropped 7 bases and J dropped 3 bases, with 22 bases sitting between them. The germline V gene encodes CDR1 SGHRS and CDR2 YFSETQ. CDR3 length: 16 amino acids. Study results and limitations: There were preferences for TRBV28, TRBJ1-2 and TRBJ2-5 in persistent disease.

The chain links TRBV5-1 to TRBJ2-5, with a weak D call TRBD2 (7 bases). This clonotype was sampled from a female donor with Graves disease. The sample here was peripheral blood mononuclear cells (PBMCs), taken when the disease was refractory, from a patient treated with antithyroid drugs. The CDR3 DNA is TGCGCCAGCTCCCTTGACGGGGGAGGGACAAAAGAGACCCAGTACTTC. It encodes CASSLDGGGTKETQYF.